The 19 T cell receptor beta chains below all came from one sample that was sequenced in a study of identical twins. TCRdb analysed the 5' RACE reads with MiXCR anew, one entry per CDR3 protein. The table shows around 490,000 distinct CDR3 sequences, with around 20% occurring only once. These data also formed part of another study, on yellow fever vaccine responses in identical twins.

What was sequenced was CD4+ T cells sorted from blood. The receptors shown here come from a woman between 18 and 30 years old in good health.

This clonotype was counted only a few times. CDR3 in DNA: TGTGCCAGCAGTTCGGCGGGAGGAGGGGACTCCTACAATGAGCAGTTCTTC. Its protein product is CASSSAGGGDSYNEQFF. The chain has TRBV25-1 and TRBJ2-1; 8 bases fit TRBD2. Trimming at V came to 5 bases and at J to 0 bases, leaving 9 bases not matched to a gene. Germline loops: CDR1 MGHDK, CDR2 SYGVNS. CDR3 size: 17 residues. Full variable domain (rest looked up from reference TRBV25-1 and TRBJ2-1): EADIYQTPRYLVIGTGKKITLECSQTMGHDKMYWYQQDPGMELHLIHYSYGVNSTEKGDLSSESTVSRIRTEHFPLTLESARPSHTSQYLCASSSAGGGDSYNEQFFGPGTRLTVL.

A few counts support this clonotype. This chain connects TRBV7-9 to TRBJ2-1, with TRBD2 matching 9 bases. From germline, CDR1 is SEHNR and CDR2 FQNEAQ (reference sequence). CDR3 length: 16 amino acids. With V trimmed by 0 bases and J by 4 bases, 4 bases remained unmatched. The CDR3 DNA reads as TGTGCCAGCAGCTTAGCCGAGCGGGGGGCTTACAATGAGCAGTTCTTC. Residues: CASSLAERGAYNEQFF.

V usage is TRBV2 and J usage is TRBJ1-2, with a possible D match to TRBD1 (6 bases). CDR1 and CDR2 (germline): SNHLY, FYNNEI. This CDR3 contains 13 residues. Trimming stripped 7 bases from V and 1 base from J, with 10 bases between. The CDR3: CASTTGINYGYTF. For the CDR3, the DNA is TGTGCCAGCACGACAGGTATTAACTATGGCTACACCTTC.

V is TRBV14 and J is TRBJ1-6; D is unclear. Germline assignment: CDR1 SGHDN and CDR2 FVKESK. Trimming pared 3 bases from V and 0 bases from J, leaving 9 bases between. The CDR3 loop spans 16 amino acids. CDR3 in amino acids: CASSQDAFSYNSPLHF. CDR3 nucleotides: TGTGCCAGCAGCCAGGACGCATTCTCCTATAATTCACCCCTCCACTTT.

V gene TRBV12-3 or TRBV12-4 combines with J gene TRBJ1-1, with D perhaps TRBD1 (5 bases). The V and J ends lost 3 bases and 6 bases respectively, with 20 bases between them. The CDR3 has 16 amino acids. The CDR3 is CASSLGRRGNMPEAFF. CDR3 nucleotide sequence: TGTGCCAGCAGTTTGGGACGAAGGGGCAACATGCCTGAAGCTTTCTTT.

The chain couples TRBV12-3 or TRBV12-4 to TRBJ1-2, with D possibly being TRBD1 (6 bases). This CDR3 spans 15 amino acids. V was clipped by 5 bases and J by 4 bases, with 17 bases between them. The CDR3, as DNA: TGTGCCAGCAGTACTCAGGGGAACCCTCCCTATGGCTACACCTTC. It is translated as CASSTQGNPPYGYTF.

This clonotype was counted between two and nine times. The chain carries TRBV12-3 or TRBV12-4 and TRBJ2-2; TRBD1 agrees at 8 bases. The CDR3 has 15 amino acids. V was pared by 4 bases and J by 2 bases, with 3 bases of the junction left unmatched. The CDR3 DNA reads as TGTGCCAGCAGTTCCACAGGGGGAAACACCGGGGAGCTGTTTTTT. Residues: CASSSTGGNTGELFF.

The rearrangement joins TRBV29-1 to TRBJ2-1; TRBD2 aligns across 7 bases. V dropped 6 bases and J dropped 1; count of bases not matched to a gene: 12. CDR3 length: 16 residues. Germline V gives CDR1 SQVTM, CDR2 ANQGSEA. The DNA for the CDR3 is TGCAGCGTCCACCAGGCGGGAGTTATATCCTACAATGAGCAGTTCTTC. Protein: CSVHQAGVISYNEQFF.

This clonotype appeared a few times. The rearrangement joins TRBV10-3 to TRBJ2-3; D may be TRBD2 (5 bases). The CDR3 consists of 15 residues. V was cut by 3 bases and J by 0 bases, with 10 bases left in between. Germline-derived CDR1 and CDR2 are ENHRY and SYGVKD. CDR3 amino acids: CAISENGISTDTQYF. The CDR3 DNA reads as TGTGCCATCAGTGAAAACGGGATAAGCACAGATACGCAGTATTTT.

The chain joins TRBV12-3 or TRBV12-4 to TRBJ2-1, with 14 bases aligning to TRBD2. The V and J ends lost 1 base and 8 bases, in that order; junction bases with no gene match: 7. The CDR3 is 17 residues long. The chain's CDR3 is CASSLEGLAGVVHEQFF. The CDR3, as DNA: TGTGCCAGCAGTTTAGAGGGACTAGCGGGAGTCGTCCATGAGCAGTTCTTC.

CDR3 DNA sequence: TGTGCCAGCAGCCAAGTTAACTACGAGCAGTACTTC. Translation gives CASSQVNYEQYF. The chain has TRBV3-1 and TRBJ2-7; D unresolved. This CDR3 contains 12 residues. Germline CDR1 is LGHDT and CDR2 is YNNKEL (reference sequence). V lost 1 base and J 3 bases, leaving 4 bases between the germline ends.

J is TRBJ2-2 and V is TRBV6-2 or TRBV6-3, with D possibly called TRBD1 or TRBD2 (5 bases each). Between the trimmed V and J ends, which lost 0 bases and 3 bases, there was a span of 11 bases. The CDR3 spans 16 residues. Germline V gene data show CDR1 as MNHEY and CDR2 as SVGEGT. The CDR3 nucleotides read TGTGCCAGCAGTTACTCCGGGACCCCGGACACCGGGGAGCTGTTTTTT. It is translated as CASSYSGTPDTGELFF.

The chain has TRBV19 and TRBJ2-6; 8 bases agree with TRBD1. The germline V gene has CDR1 LNHDA and CDR2 SQIVND (reference sequence). V lost 3 bases to trimming and J lost 1 base; unmatched junction nucleotides: 11. This CDR3 has 19 amino acids. The CDR3 loop is CASSISQGASLSGANVLTF. The CDR3 bases are TGTGCCAGTAGTATTAGTCAGGGGGCTTCCCTTTCTGGGGCCAACGTCCTGACTTTC.

This clonotype showed up just a few times. The V and J genes are TRBV11-1 and TRBJ2-1; 11 bases agree with TRBD2. CDR1 is SGHAT, CDR2 FQDESV, per germline (reference sequence). There are 18 residues in the CDR3. J was trimmed by 2 bases and V by 5 bases; bases with no gene match: 11. The CDR3 is CASSPGRRLAGTYNEQFF. The CDR3 DNA is TGTGCCAGCAGCCCGGGGCGCCGACTAGCGGGAACCTACAATGAGCAGTTCTTC. The whole variable domain, filled in from reference TRBV11-1 and TRBJ2-1, reads EAEVAQSPRYKITEKSQAVAFWCDPISGHATLYWYRQILGQGPELLVQFQDESVVDDSQLPKDRFSAERLKGVDSTLKIQPAELGDSAMYLCASSPGRRLAGTYNEQFFGPGTRLTVL.

The rearrangement links TRBV18 to TRBJ2-3, with 10 bases lining up with TRBD2. V lost 6 bases to trimming and J lost 4 bases; unmatched junction nucleotides: 10. The germline V gene encodes CDR1 KGHSH and CDR2 LQKENI. The CDR3 loop spans 16 amino acids. The DNA for the CDR3 is TGTGCCAGCTCGCCATATAGCGGGAGGAGGGCAGATACGCAGTATTTT. This encodes CASSPYSGRRADTQYF.

This clonotype turned up a few times. J is TRBJ2-7 and V is TRBV6-5, with a tentative D call TRBD2 (6 bases). V was shortened by 2 bases and J by 2 bases, with 13 bases between the two germline ends. Germline CDR1 reads MNHEY; CDR2 reads SVGAGI. The CDR3 loop spans 15 amino acids. This CDR3 is CASSYGRGSTYEQYF. CDR3 coding DNA: TGTGCCAGCAGTTACGGTCGGGGGTCAACCTACGAGCAGTACTTC.

The chain carries TRBV10-3 and TRBJ2-7; 12 bases match TRBD2. The V gene end was trimmed by 0 bases and the J gene end by 4 bases; junction bases not matched to a gene: 4. The CDR3 covers 16 residues. In germline, CDR1 is ENHRY, CDR2 SYGVKD. The CDR3 region is CAISESASGGAYEQYV. Here the CDR3 DNA reads TGTGCCATCAGTGAGTCGGCTAGCGGGGGGGCATACGAGCAGTACGTC.

Remarks on this clonotype: Its ends do not fully match the called genes, so a read error is possible. This CDR3 reads CASSSGPDFGELFF. The CDR3 nucleotides are TGTGCCAGCAGCTCCGGGCCGGACTTTGGGGAGCTGTTTTTT. The chain has TRBV5-1 and TRBJ2-2, with D possibly TRBD2 on 5 matching bases. CDR3 length: 14 amino acids. The germline gives CDR1 SGHRS, CDR2 YFSETQ.

This clonotype was detected many times. The chain links TRBV15 to TRBJ1-1; D is ambiguous. Trimming removed 1 base from V and 4 bases from J, with 13 bases in between. The CDR3 is 15 amino acids. Germline V CDR1 and CDR2: LNHNV, YYDKDF (reference sequence). The DNA of the CDR3 is TGTGCCACCAGCAGAGGAGGAGTAATCGGCACTGAAGCTTTCTTT. It yields the protein CATSRGGVIGTEAFF.